The clone carrying this T cell receptor (beta chain) was detected only a few times. The antigen is not known. The length of the CDR3 is 15 residues. Trimming stripped 0 bases from V and 0 bases from J, with 7 bases between. Looked up from germline, CDR1 is SGHVS and CDR2 is FNYEAQ. These data are taken from a study of identical twins. Broader study findings: In monozygotic twins, models underestimated the sharing of out-of-frame TCR alpha.

A universal primer site came from template switching; cDNA carried unique molecular identifiers. TCRdb called the 5' RACE reads again in MiXCR, with one record for every CDR3 protein. Of 410,000 or so distinct CDR3 sequences in the sample, around a sixth were seen once. The source is a man aged 50-60 years in good health. Sequencing was performed on naive T cells sorted from blood. The chain combines TRBV7-6 with TRBJ2-3; D remains unclear. The CDR3 protein is CASSLATTSTDTQYF. The CDR3 nucleotides read TGTGCCAGCAGCTTAGCGACAACTAGCACAGATACGCAGTATTTT.